This TCR beta chain derives from a study of blood T cell repertoires in COVID-19. Study in general: COVID-19 samples collected from the United States, Italy and Spain covered acute and convalescent phases. PBMCs, B-cell-depleted T cells, or T cells were the source of the cDNA or gDNA that made up the material.

Per the authors' pipeline: Estimation of nucleated cell counts was performed using reference gene primer amplification. Method: immunoSEQ multiplex PCR; TCRdb's copy keeps in-frame clones and lacks some. V, J and clone size derive from that table, while D and trimming were established from the DNA sequence. The sample has 150,000 to 200,000 clones; approximately 90% are singletons. Germline CDR1 is DFQATT and CDR2 is SNEGSKA (reference sequence). With 1 base removed from V and 4 bases from J, the gap between germline ends came to 4 bases. The CDR3 runs to 11 residues. The sample consisted of peripheral blood. The gene calls are TRBV20-1 and TRBJ2-5; D gene ambiguous. This clonotype was obtained from a woman in her 50s with acute or convalescent COVID-19. CDR3 protein: CSARASETQYF. DNA of the CDR3: TGCAGTGCTAGAGCCTCAGAGACCCAGTACTTC.